The clone carrying this T cell receptor (beta chain) was observed many times. Those patients picked for sequencing had displayed CD8+CD57+ cell expansion on flow cytometry. All patients had severe acquired aplastic anemia. It was genomic DNA that served as the template for profiling TCR beta VDJ and CDR3. One entry per CDR3 protein results from TCRdb running MiXCR on the reads. The table has under 350,000 distinct CDR3 sequences, approximately 60% seen once. This specimen belongs to a study of CD8+CD57+ T cells in acquired aplastic anemia. The CDR3 contains 14 residues. V was cut by 0 bases and J by 8 bases, with 11 bases left in between. Germline-derived CDR1 and CDR2 are SGHDN and FVKESK.

The chain couples TRBV14 to TRBJ1-3; a possible D gene is TRBD1 (5 bases). The receptor was isolated from a human donor with aplastic anemia. Input material: sorted CD4+, CD8+, or CD8+CD57+ T cells (not recorded which) from PBMCs. CDR3 amino acids: CASSQEGRADTIYF. The DNA for the CDR3 is TGTGCCAGCAGCCAAGAGGGACGGGCGGACACCATATATTTT.